The 23 T cell receptor beta chains listed next were all sequenced from one sample in a study of response to subunit inactivated influenza vaccine. Each CDR3 protein gets one entry after TCRdb re-called the RT-PCR reads with MiXCR. The table records some 500,000 distinct CDR3 sequences, approximately 15% of them present only once. The source material was CD4+ T cells sorted from PBMCs, sampled roughly 24 months after vaccination. The receptors were gathered from a man between 45 and 75 years old who received an inactivated influenza vaccine.

The rearrangement uses TRBV5-1 and TRBJ2-7; 8 bases align to TRBD1. V lost 7 bases, J lost 0 bases, and 12 bases stayed unmatched. Germline V lookup: CDR1 SGHRS, CDR2 YFSETQ. The CDR3 length is 16 residues. CDR3 sequence reads: CASGRKDRGLSYEQYF. Written as DNA, the CDR3 is TGCGCCAGCGGCAGAAAAGACAGGGGTCTCTCCTACGAGCAGTACTTC.

The chain couples TRBV11-2 to TRBJ1-2, with D unresolved. The CDR3 is 16 residues long. Trimming took 0 bases from V and 3 from J, leaving 14 bases between them. Germline loops: CDR1 SGHAT, CDR2 FQNNGV. The CDR3 sequence is CASSLDYRQFHYGYTF. CDR3 in DNA: TGTGCCAGCAGCTTAGATTATCGGCAGTTCCACTATGGCTACACCTTC.

With regard to this clonotype: It may be a read error: a sequence one base away is much more abundant. V usage is TRBV3-1 and J usage is TRBJ2-1; 7 bases are shared with TRBD2. There are 15 residues in the CDR3. Per the germline V gene, CDR1 is LGHDT and CDR2 is YNNKEL (reference sequence). J was trimmed by 4 bases and V by 4 bases; bases with no gene match: 7. The CDR3 DNA sequence: TGTGCCAGCAGCCGATTCCTAGCGGAGTACAATGAGCAGTTCTTC. This codes for CASSRFLAEYNEQFF.

The table lists this clonotype with a few counts. CDR3 loop: CSAHSGQLSGYTF. For the CDR3, the DNA is TGCAGTGCTCACTCCGGTCAGCTCAGTGGCTACACCTTC. The chain joins TRBV20-1 to TRBJ1-2; D is unresolved. Trimming shortened V by 5 bases and J by 7 bases, and 17 bases separated the two germline ends. Germline V CDR1 and CDR2: DFQATT, SNEGSKA (reference sequence). This CDR3 is 13 amino acids long.

This clonotype was seen more than once but under ten times. The V and J genes are TRBV10-3 and TRBJ2-1; the D gene is possibly TRBD2 (6 bases). CDR3 size: 13 residues. Germline assignment: CDR1 ENHRY and CDR2 SYGVKD. The V gene lost 5 bases and the J gene lost 8 bases, with 13 bases spanning the gap. CDR3 sequence reads: CAISFRTGDEQFF. The CDR3 bases are TGTGCCATCAGTTTCCGGACGGGGGATGAGCAGTTCTTC.

The chain links TRBV12-3 or TRBV12-4 to TRBJ2-3; 10 nucleotides match TRBD2. The V gene end was trimmed by 4 bases and the J gene end by 1 base; junction bases not matched to a gene: 5. This CDR3 comprises 16 residues. In nucleotides, the CDR3 is TGTGCCAGCAGTTCTCGGACTAGCGGAGGCACAGATACGCAGTATTTT. This gives the protein CASSSRTSGGTDTQYF.

This clonotype occurred many times. The genes are TRBV4-3 and TRBJ2-1; D gene ambiguous. This CDR3 has 16 residues. Trimming took off 2 bases at V and 2 bases at J, with 13 bases between the two ends. In germline, CDR1 is LGHNA, CDR2 YSLEER. The CDR3 DNA reads TGCGCCAGCAGCCAAAACTCGCGCGGTACCTACAATGAGCAGTTCTTC. The encoded protein is CASSQNSRGTYNEQFF.

In its sample, this clonotype was seen a few times. The genes are TRBV7-3 and TRBJ1-1, with a possible D match to TRBD1 (5 bases). Between the trimmed V and J ends, which lost 0 bases and 2 bases, there was a span of 13 bases. The CDR3 loop spans 16 amino acids. CDR1 and CDR2 (germline): SGHTA, FQGTGA. In DNA, the CDR3 is TGTGCCAGCAGCTTAACTCCAGGGACGCTAAACACTGAAGCTTTCTTT. Amino acids: CASSLTPGTLNTEAFF.

V usage is TRBV5-1 and J usage is TRBJ1-1; D remains ambiguous. In germline, CDR1 is SGHRS, CDR2 YFSETQ. There are 15 residues in the CDR3. Trimming cost V 0 bases and J 1 base, with 10 bases left between them. The CDR3 region is CASSLVRGWNTEAFF. The CDR3 region has the DNA TGCGCCAGCAGCTTGGTCCGCGGTTGGAACACTGAAGCTTTCTTT.

The sample holds many counts of this clonotype. The gene calls are TRBV30 and TRBJ2-3, with 7 bases lining up with TRBD2. Trimming removed 0 bases from V and 2 bases from J; junction bases left unmatched: 5. The germline V gene encodes CDR1 GTSNPN and CDR2 SVGIG (reference sequence). The CDR3 contains 15 residues. This CDR3 reads CAWSVIGGTTDTQYF. CDR3 nucleotides: TGTGCCTGGAGTGTGATCGGGGGGACCACAGATACGCAGTATTTT. Based on the CDR3 plus reference TRBV30 and TRBJ2-3, the full variable domain is SQTIHQWPATLVQPVGSPLSLECTVEGTSNPNLYWYRQAAGRGLQLLFYSVGIGQISSEVPQNLSASRPQDRQFILSSKKLLLSDSGFYLCAWSVIGGTTDTQYFGPGTRLTVL.

This clonotype was counted a few times. The CDR3 spells CASSYTTPGHPGELFF. The CDR3 bases are TGTGCCAGCAGTTACACGACCCCGGGACACCCCGGGGAGCTGTTTTTT. The rearrangement joins TRBV6-2 or TRBV6-3 to TRBJ2-2; tentatively, D is TRBD1 (6 bases). This CDR3 is 16 amino acids long. Trimming removed 2 bases at V and 6 bases at J, with 16 bases between. The germline V gene has CDR1 MNHEY and CDR2 SVGEGT.

The table lists this clonotype with many counts. The CDR3 here is CASSSDQGGAFF. Here the CDR3 DNA reads TGTGCCAGCAGCTCGGACCAGGGGGGAGCTTTCTTT. The chain links TRBV7-2 to TRBJ1-1; 7 bases are a match to TRBD1. The V gene's germline CDR1 is SGHTA and CDR2 FQGNSA. Unmatched junction bases numbered 6, after V lost 4 bases and J lost 10 bases. The CDR3 is 12 residues long.

This clonotype was recorded a few times. The junction and the germline gene differ at one end; a read error may be behind it. The chain couples TRBV6-1 to TRBJ2-7, with 7 bases matching TRBD2. CDR1 is MNHNS, CDR2 SASEGT, per germline. The CDR3 has 15 amino acids. In DNA form, the CDR3 reads TGTGCCAGCAGTCAAGCTCCGGGACTATTCTACGAGCAGTACTTC. Protein: CASSQAPGLFYEQYF.

Comment on this clonotype: A read error may account for a junction end that differs from germline. This chain uses TRBV5-1 with TRBJ2-5, with D possibly being TRBD1 or TRBD2 (5 bases each). CDR3 length: 14 residues. Germline V lookup: CDR1 SGHRS, CDR2 YFSETQ. The CDR3 region has the DNA TGCGCCAGCAGCTTCTCCTCACCGATGGGGACCCAGCACTTC. Residues: CASSFSSPMGTQHF. The complete variable domain, with remaining parts taken from reference TRBV5-1 and TRBJ2-5, reads KAGVTQTPRYLIKTRGQQVTLSCSPISGHRSVSWYQQTPGQGLQFLFEYFSETQRNKGNFPGRFSGRQFSNSRSEMNVSTLELGDSALYLCASSFSSPMGTQHFGPGTRLLVL.

This clonotype was seen once. The rearrangement links TRBV30 to TRBJ2-1; D possibly matches TRBD1 or TRBD2 (6 bases each). Germline V lookup: CDR1 GTSNPN, CDR2 SVGIG (reference sequence). The CDR3 has 15 residues. V lost 0 bases and J 4 bases, leaving 13 bases between the germline ends. This CDR3 reads CAWSVGGLIYNEQFF. The CDR3 region has the DNA TGTGCCTGGAGTGTAGGGGGGCTAATATACAATGAGCAGTTCTTC.

V gene TRBV20-1 combines with J gene TRBJ2-5, with TRBD2 matching 12 bases. The CDR3 consists of 17 residues. V lost 4 bases and J lost 1; bases outside the gene matches: 10. The germline CDR1 and CDR2 sequences are DFQATT and SNEGSKA (reference sequence). This CDR3 is CSAIDPSGGGRQETQYF. DNA for the CDR3: TGCAGTGCTATTGATCCTAGCGGGGGGGGACGCCAAGAGACCCAGTACTTC.

CDR3 amino acids: CAIPTTGEGANVLTF. CDR3 bases: TGTGCCATCCCGACCACAGGGGAAGGGGCCAACGTCCTGACTTTC. The chain is built from TRBV11-2 and TRBJ2-6, with 7 bases matching TRBD1. The V gene end was trimmed by 10 bases and the J gene end by 4 bases; junction bases not matched to a gene: 10. This CDR3 contains 15 residues. In germline, CDR1 is SGHAT, CDR2 FQNNGV.

This clonotype has a count of ten or more. J is TRBJ1-1 and V is TRBV12-3 or TRBV12-4; weak D call: TRBD1 (6 bases). The germline V and J ends were trimmed by 5 bases and 0 bases, with 10 bases remaining between them. The CDR3 loop spans 14 amino acids. CDR3 nucleotides: TGTGCCAGCAGTCAGACAGGTATGAACACTGAAGCTTTCTTT. Protein product: CASSQTGMNTEAFF.

V usage is TRBV7-2 and J usage is TRBJ1-2, with TRBD1 matching over 9 bases. Unmatched junction bases numbered 8, after V lost 1 base and J lost 8 bases. Germline V gives CDR1 SGHTA, CDR2 FQGNSA. The CDR3 spans 15 residues. Here the CDR3 DNA reads TGTGCCAGCAGCTTAGATTTCCACAGGGGGCGAGGCTACACCTTC. Its translation is CASSLDFHRGRGYTF.

This clonotype was seen many times. The chain employs TRBV30 and TRBJ1-1; no definite D call. Trimming left V 0 bases short and J 4 bases short, with 9 bases between. Germline CDR1 is GTSNPN and CDR2 is SVGIG (reference sequence). The CDR3 totals 13 residues. In nucleotides, the CDR3 is TGTGCCTGGAGTGTAGGCAGTCGCACTGAAGCTTTCTTT. Its protein product is CAWSVGSRTEAFF.

This clonotype was seen a handful of times. At one of its ends the junction is not consistent with the germline gene, which may arise from a read error. This chain connects TRBV3-1 to TRBJ2-1, with 7 bases fitting TRBD1. The CDR3 has 19 amino acids. Germline CDR1 is LGHDT and CDR2 is YNNKEL (reference sequence). The CDR3 loop reads CASRQVLGGSPSSYNEQFF. CDR3 bases: TGTGCCAGCAGACAAGTATTAGGGGGCAGTCCGAGCTCCTACAATGAGCAGTTCTTC.

The chain recombines TRBV20-1 with TRBJ1-5; 8 bases fit TRBD1. CDR3 length: 13 residues. V trimming: 3 bases; J trimming: 7 bases; junction bases outside the gene matches: 5. The germline V gene encodes CDR1 DFQATT and CDR2 SNEGSKA (reference sequence). The CDR3 DNA sequence: TGCAGTGCTAGCCGGACAGGGTCCCAGCCCCAGCATTTT. Amino acid sequence: CSASRTGSQPQHF.

The V call is TRBV11-2, the J call TRBJ2-2; 7 bases are a match to TRBD1. Germline values: CDR1 SGHAT, CDR2 FQNNGV. This CDR3 has 15 amino acids. With 1 base clipped from V and 4 bases from J, the junction kept 3 bases outside the gene matches. The CDR3: CASSLADRATGELFF. CDR3 coding DNA: TGTGCCAGCAGCTTAGCCGACAGGGCCACCGGGGAGCTGTTTTTT.